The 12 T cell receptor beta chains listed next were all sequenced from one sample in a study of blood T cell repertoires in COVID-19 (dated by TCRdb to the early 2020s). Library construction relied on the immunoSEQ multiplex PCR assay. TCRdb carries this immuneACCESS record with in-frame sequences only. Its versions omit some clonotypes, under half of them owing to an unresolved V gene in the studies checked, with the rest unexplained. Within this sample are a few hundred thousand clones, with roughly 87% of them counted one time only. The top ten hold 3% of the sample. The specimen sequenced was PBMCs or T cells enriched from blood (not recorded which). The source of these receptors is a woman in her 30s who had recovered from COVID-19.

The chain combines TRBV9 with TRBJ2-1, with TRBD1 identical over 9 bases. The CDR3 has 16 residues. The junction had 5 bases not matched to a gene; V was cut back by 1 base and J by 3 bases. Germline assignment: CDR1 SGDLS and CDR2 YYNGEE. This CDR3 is CASSVSSDRGYNEQFF. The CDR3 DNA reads TGTGCCAGCAGCGTAAGTTCGGACAGGGGCTACAATGAGCAGTTCTTC.

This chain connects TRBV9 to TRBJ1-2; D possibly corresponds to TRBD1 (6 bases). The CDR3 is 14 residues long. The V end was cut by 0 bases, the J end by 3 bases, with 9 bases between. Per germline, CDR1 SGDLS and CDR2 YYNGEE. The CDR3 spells CASSVEGEHYGYTF. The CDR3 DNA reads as TGTGCCAGCAGCGTAGAGGGGGAGCACTATGGCTACACCTTC. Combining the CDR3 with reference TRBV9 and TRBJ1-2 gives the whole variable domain DSGVTQTPKHLITATGQRVTLRCSPRSGDLSVYWYQQSLDQGLQFLIQYYNGEERAKGNILERFSAQQFPDLHSELNLSSLELGDSALYFCASSVEGEHYGYTFGSGTRLTVV.

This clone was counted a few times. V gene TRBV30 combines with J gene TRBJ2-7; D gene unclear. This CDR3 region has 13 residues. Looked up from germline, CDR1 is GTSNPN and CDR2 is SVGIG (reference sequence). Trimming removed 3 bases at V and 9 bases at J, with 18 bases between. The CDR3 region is CAWSVPSLIGQYF. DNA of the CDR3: TGTGCCTGGAGCGTCCCATCCCTAATTGGGCAGTACTTC.

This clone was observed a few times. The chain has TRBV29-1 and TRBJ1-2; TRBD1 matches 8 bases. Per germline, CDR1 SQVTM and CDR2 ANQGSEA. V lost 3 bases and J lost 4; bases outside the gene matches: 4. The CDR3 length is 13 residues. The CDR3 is CSVDQDRAYGYTF. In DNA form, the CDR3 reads TGCAGCGTTGACCAGGACAGGGCCTATGGCTACACCTTC.

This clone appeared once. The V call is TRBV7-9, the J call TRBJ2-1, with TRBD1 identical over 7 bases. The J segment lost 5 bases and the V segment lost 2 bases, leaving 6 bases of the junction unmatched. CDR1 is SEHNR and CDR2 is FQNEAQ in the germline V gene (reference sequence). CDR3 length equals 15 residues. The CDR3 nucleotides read TGTGCCAGCAGCTTAAGAGGGGGCGCGGACAATGAGCAGTTCTTC. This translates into CASSLRGGADNEQFF.

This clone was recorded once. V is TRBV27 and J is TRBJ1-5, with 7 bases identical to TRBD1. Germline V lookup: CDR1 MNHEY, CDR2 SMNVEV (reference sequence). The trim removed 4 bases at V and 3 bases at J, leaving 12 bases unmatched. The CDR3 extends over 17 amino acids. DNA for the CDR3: TGTGCCAGCAGTTCATTATATGGACAGGTAGTCAATCAGCCCCAGCATTTT. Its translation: CASSSLYGQVVNQPQHF.

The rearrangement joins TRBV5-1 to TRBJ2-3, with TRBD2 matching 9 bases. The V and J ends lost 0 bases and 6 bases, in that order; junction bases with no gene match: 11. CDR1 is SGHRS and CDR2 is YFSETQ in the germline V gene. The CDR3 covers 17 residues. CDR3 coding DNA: TGCGCCAGCAGCTTGGAATCCGGACTAGCGATTGGGGATACGCAGTATTTT. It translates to CASSLESGLAIGDTQYF.

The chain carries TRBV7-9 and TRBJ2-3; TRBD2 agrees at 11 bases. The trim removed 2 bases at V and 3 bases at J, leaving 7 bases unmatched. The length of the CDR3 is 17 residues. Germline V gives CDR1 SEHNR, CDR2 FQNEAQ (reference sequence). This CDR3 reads CASSLPLAGEDTDTQYF. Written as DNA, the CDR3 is TGTGCCAGCAGCTTACCACTAGCGGGAGAGGATACAGATACGCAGTATTTT. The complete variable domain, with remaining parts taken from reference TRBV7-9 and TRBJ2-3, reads DTGVSQNPRHKITKRGQNVTFRCDPISEHNRLYWYRQTLGQGPEFLTYFQNEAQLEKSRLLSDRFSAERPKGSFSTLEIQRTEQGDSAMYLCASSLPLAGEDTDTQYFGPGTRLTVL.

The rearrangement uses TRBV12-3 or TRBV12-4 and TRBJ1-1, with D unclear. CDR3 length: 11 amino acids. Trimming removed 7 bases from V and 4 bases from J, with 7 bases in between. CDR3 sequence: CASTPSTEAFF. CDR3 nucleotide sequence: TGTGCCAGCACCCCTTCCACTGAAGCTTTCTTT.

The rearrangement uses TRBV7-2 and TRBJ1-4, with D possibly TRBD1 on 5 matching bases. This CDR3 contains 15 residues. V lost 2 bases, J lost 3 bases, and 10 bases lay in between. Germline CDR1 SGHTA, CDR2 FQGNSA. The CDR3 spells CASSLMGGPNEKLFF. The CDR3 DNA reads TGTGCCAGCAGCTTAATGGGGGGTCCTAATGAAAAACTGTTTTTT.

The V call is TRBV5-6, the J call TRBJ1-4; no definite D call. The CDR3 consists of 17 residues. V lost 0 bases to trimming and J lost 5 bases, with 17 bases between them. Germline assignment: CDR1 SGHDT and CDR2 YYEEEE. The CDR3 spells CASSLDPPLAANEKLFF. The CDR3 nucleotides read TGTGCCAGCAGCTTGGATCCACCGCTTGCCGCGAATGAAAAACTGTTTTTT.

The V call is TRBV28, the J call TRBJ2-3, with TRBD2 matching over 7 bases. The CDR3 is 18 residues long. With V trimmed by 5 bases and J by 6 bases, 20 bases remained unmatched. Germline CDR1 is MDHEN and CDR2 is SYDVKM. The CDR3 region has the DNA TGTGCCAGCAGTCGGATTCCGGGTCGCGGACTAGATAGGGATACGCAGTATTTT. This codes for CASSRIPGRGLDRDTQYF.